One and the same sample provided the 12 T cell receptor beta chains below, sequenced in a study of T-cell memory formation after mild COVID-19. From the 5' RACE reads, TCRdb called clonotypes with MiXCR, one entry per CDR3 protein. The repertoire holds around 400,000 distinct CDR3 sequences, with around 24% as singletons. The source material was PBMCs or a T cell subset sorted from them (not recorded which). The receptors here all came from an adult woman who had mild COVID-19 (a few samples of this study predate the infection). Cell type and time point are not known.

This clonotype was seen a handful of times. The chain uses TRBV5-1 and TRBJ1-2, with D maybe TRBD1 (5 bases). The CDR3 is 14 residues long. Germline values: CDR1 SGHRS, CDR2 YFSETQ. V lost 2 bases and J lost 3, with 11 bases in between. CDR3 sequence: CASSLPGRHYGYTF. CDR3 in DNA: TGCGCCAGCAGCTTACCGGGACGGCACTATGGCTACACCTTC.

This clonotype was seen a few times. V is TRBV11-2 and J is TRBJ2-3, with unresolved D. Trimming removed 2 bases at V and 7 bases at J, with 7 bases between. The length of the CDR3 is 12 residues. The germline V gene encodes CDR1 SGHAT and CDR2 FQNNGV. CDR3 sequence (DNA): TGTGCCAGCAGCTTACTAGGGAATACGCAGTATTTT. It encodes CASSLLGNTQYF.

This clonotype has only a few counts. Written as DNA, the CDR3 is TGTGCCAGCAGCGCACAGGTGGGGGGCGGCACTGAAGCTTTCTTT. It codes for CASSAQVGGGTEAFF. The chain combines TRBV9 with TRBJ1-1, with a possible D match to TRBD1 (6 bases). The V end was cut by 3 bases, the J end by 4 bases, with 16 bases between. The CDR3 is 15 amino acids. Germline V gene sequence: CDR1 SGDLS, CDR2 YYNGEE.

The rearrangement links TRBV3-1 to TRBJ1-2, with no clear D. From germline, CDR1 is LGHDT and CDR2 YNNKEL (reference sequence). The CDR3 runs to 15 residues. V gave up 2 bases and J gave up 2 bases, with 12 bases separating them. The CDR3 region has the DNA TGTGCCAGCAGCCAACGGCAGACCGTAAACTATGGCTACACCTTC. It encodes CASSQRQTVNYGYTF.

The chain links TRBV5-1 to TRBJ1-1; D is uncertain. V was cut by 2 bases and J by 4 bases, with 12 bases left in between. The CDR3 loop spans 14 amino acids. CDR1 is SGHRS and CDR2 is YFSETQ in the germline V gene. CDR3 sequence (DNA): TGCGCCAGCAGCTTTGCAGCAGTAGGCACTGAAGCTTTCTTT. This sequence encodes CASSFAAVGTEAFF.

This clonotype was observed a handful of times. The chain links TRBV6-5 to TRBJ1-1; D unclear. The germline V gene encodes CDR1 MNHEY and CDR2 SVGAGI. Trimming took 6 bases from V and 3 from J, leaving 17 bases between them. CDR3 length equals 15 residues. The CDR3 protein is CASSPIRDGDTEAFF. The CDR3 DNA follows: TGTGCCAGCAGCCCTATTCGCGACGGGGACACTGAAGCTTTCTTT.

The V call is TRBV20-1, the J call TRBJ2-5, with 9 bases matching TRBD1. The V and J ends lost 6 bases and 8 bases, in that order; junction bases with no gene match: 4. Per the germline V gene, CDR1 is DFQATT and CDR2 is SNEGSKA (reference sequence). The CDR3 is made up of 11 amino acids. The DNA of the CDR3 is TGCAGTGCCGGGACAGGGCCCACCCAGTACTTC. This gives the protein CSAGTGPTQYF.

This clonotype was counted a few times. The chain joins TRBV12-3 or TRBV12-4 to TRBJ2-7; D uncertain. CDR3 length equals 13 residues. V was trimmed by 3 bases and J by 1 base, leaving 7 bases between them. The CDR3 here is CASSFVGSYEQYF. CDR3 sequence (DNA): TGTGCCAGCAGTTTTGTCGGATCCTACGAGCAGTACTTC.

The V gene is TRBV4-1, the J gene TRBJ2-7; no clear D gene. Germline V gives CDR1 MGHRA, CDR2 YSYEKL. V was clipped by 0 bases and J by 6 bases, with 12 bases between them. The CDR3 spans 14 residues. CDR3 coding DNA: TGCGCCAGCAGCCAAGAATACGTGGTTCGCGAGCAGTACTTC. This encodes CASSQEYVVREQYF.

V and J are TRBV29-1 and TRBJ2-1, with D possibly being TRBD2 (6 bases). V shed 5 bases and J shed 3 bases, with 14 bases lying between them. The CDR3 is 14 amino acids. Germline CDR1 reads SQVTM; CDR2 reads ANQGSEA. CDR3 loop: CSVRTKPLYNEQFF. In DNA, the CDR3 is TGCAGCGTTCGGACTAAACCCCTCTACAATGAGCAGTTCTTC.

This clonotype showed up many times. The chain carries TRBV7-2 and TRBJ2-7; possibly TRBD1 or TRBD2 for D (5 bases each). V gave up 4 bases and J gave up 9 bases, with 19 bases separating them. The CDR3 length is 14 residues. Germline V CDR1 and CDR2: SGHTA, FQGNSA. This CDR3 is CASSYEGTTPRQYF. DNA of the CDR3: TGTGCCAGCAGCTACGAGGGGACCACCCCTCGGCAGTACTTC. Full variable domain (outside the CDR3, taken from reference TRBV7-2 and TRBJ2-7): GAGVSQSPSNKVTEKGKDVELRCDPISGHTALYWYRQSLGQGLEFLIYFQGNSAPDKSGLPSDRFSAERTGGSVSTLTIQRTQQEDSAVYLCASSYEGTTPRQYFGPGTRLTVT.

This clonotype turned up a few times. The J gene is TRBJ2-1, the V gene TRBV4-2; 8 nucleotides line up with TRBD2. The V gene's germline CDR1 is LGHNA and CDR2 YNFKEQ. The CDR3 is 16 amino acids. J was trimmed by 1 base and V by 3 bases; bases with no gene match: 5. CDR3 in amino acids: CASSQSSGKSYNEQFF. Written as DNA, the CDR3 is TGTGCCAGCAGCCAGAGTAGCGGGAAGTCCTACAATGAGCAGTTCTTC.